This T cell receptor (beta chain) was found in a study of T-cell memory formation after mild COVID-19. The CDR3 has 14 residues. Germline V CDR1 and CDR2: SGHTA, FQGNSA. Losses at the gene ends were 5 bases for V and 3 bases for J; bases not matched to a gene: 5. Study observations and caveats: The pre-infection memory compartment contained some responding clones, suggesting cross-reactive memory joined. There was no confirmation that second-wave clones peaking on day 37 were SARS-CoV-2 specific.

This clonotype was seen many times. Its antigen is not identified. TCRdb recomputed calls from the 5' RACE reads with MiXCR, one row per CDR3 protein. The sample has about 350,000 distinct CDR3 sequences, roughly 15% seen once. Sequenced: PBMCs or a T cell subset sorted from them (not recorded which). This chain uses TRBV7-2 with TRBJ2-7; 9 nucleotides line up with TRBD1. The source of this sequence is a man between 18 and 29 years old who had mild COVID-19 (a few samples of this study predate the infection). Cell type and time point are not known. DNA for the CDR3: TGTGCCAGCAGCCGGGACAGGGCAGGCTACGAGCAGTACTTC. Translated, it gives CASSRDRAGYEQYF.